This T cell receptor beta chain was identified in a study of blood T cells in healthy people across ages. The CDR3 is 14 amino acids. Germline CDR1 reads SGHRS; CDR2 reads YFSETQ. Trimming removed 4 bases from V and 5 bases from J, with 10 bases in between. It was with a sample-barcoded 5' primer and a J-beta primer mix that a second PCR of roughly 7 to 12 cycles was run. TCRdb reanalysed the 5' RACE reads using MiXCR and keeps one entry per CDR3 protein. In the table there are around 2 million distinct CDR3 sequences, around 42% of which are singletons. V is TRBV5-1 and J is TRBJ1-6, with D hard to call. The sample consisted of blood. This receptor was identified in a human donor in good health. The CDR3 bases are TGCGCCAGCAGCCCCGGCAACCATAATTCACCCCTCCACTTT. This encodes CASSPGNHNSPLHF.